Listed here are 23 T cell receptor beta chains from one sample, sequenced in a study of T cells in Graves' hyperthyroidism and ophthalmopathy. There were TCR beta CDR3 regions amplified from RNA transcripts. RT-PCR in the first round (using the HTBI primer set) targeted the TCR CDR3. TCRdb re-analysed the multiplex PCR reads in MiXCR, keeping a single row per CDR3 protein. The repertoire has some 440,000 distinct CDR3 sequences, roughly 14% of them found once; the top ten carry 13% to 15%. Sequencing was done on a sample of blood. The receptor source for this set is a woman between 18 and 29 years old with Graves' hyperthyroidism.

The rearrangement uses TRBV5-6 and TRBJ2-7; the D gene is possibly TRBD1 (6 bases). Deletions cut 3 bases from V and 3 bases from J, with 13 bases between. The length of the CDR3 is 14 residues. Germline V gene data show CDR1 as SGHDT and CDR2 as YYEEEE. In DNA form, the CDR3 reads TGTGCCAGCAGCTACAGGGAGATGGTCTACGAGCAGTACTTC. Amino acids: CASSYREMVYEQYF. The full variable domain, completed using reference TRBV5-6 and TRBJ2-7, is DAGVTQSPTHLIKTRGQQVTLRCSPKSGHDTVSWYQQALGQGPQFIFQYYEEEERQRGNFPDRFSGHQFPNYSSELNVNALLLGDSALYLCASSYREMVYEQYFGPGTRLTVT.

This chain connects TRBV10-2 to TRBJ2-1; TRBD2 agrees at 8 bases. The germline V gene has CDR1 WSHSY and CDR2 SAAADI. V was pared by 6 bases and J by 3 bases, with 10 bases of the junction left unmatched. The CDR3 sequence is 16 residues long. CDR3 DNA sequence: TGCGCCAGCAGAAGGAAGCGGGGGCGACTCTACAATGAGCAGTTCTTC. Translating gives CASRRKRGRLYNEQFF.

This clonotype was detected ten times or more. The chain couples TRBV2 to TRBJ1-5, with a weak D call TRBD1 (6 bases). There are 14 residues in the CDR3. The V gene's germline CDR1 is SNHLY and CDR2 FYNNEI. V was pared by 4 bases and J by 4 bases, with 11 bases between. Here the CDR3 reads CASSARTANQPQHF. The CDR3 DNA reads as TGTGCCAGCAGTGCCCGGACAGCAAATCAGCCCCAGCATTTT.

The J gene is TRBJ2-3, the V gene TRBV6-2 or TRBV6-3, with 12 bases lining up with TRBD2. Germline CDR1 and CDR2: MNHEY and SVGEGT. The CDR3 totals 19 residues. Trimming at V came to 4 bases and at J to 5 bases, leaving 16 bases not matched to a gene. This CDR3 reads CASSFDRFLAGGPGDTQYF. The CDR3 DNA reads TGTGCCAGCAGTTTCGACCGTTTCCTAGCGGGGGGGCCCGGAGATACGCAGTATTTT.

Ten or more counts support this clonotype. This chain connects TRBV7-9 to TRBJ2-1; the match to TRBD1 covers 9 bases. The CDR3 is 14 amino acids. The V gene's germline CDR1 is SEHNR and CDR2 FQNEAQ (reference sequence). V gave up 6 bases and J gave up 4 bases; unmatched junction bases: 4. Written as DNA, the CDR3 is TGTGCCAGCAGGCTTGGGACAGGGTACAATGAGCAGTTCTTC. Translated: CASRLGTGYNEQFF. The complete variable domain, with remaining parts taken from reference TRBV7-9 and TRBJ2-1, reads DTGVSQNPRHKITKRGQNVTFRCDPISEHNRLYWYRQTLGQGPEFLTYFQNEAQLEKSRLLSDRFSAERPKGSFSTLEIQRTEQGDSAMYLCASRLGTGYNEQFFGPGTRLTVL.

The rearrangement links TRBV12-5 to TRBJ2-7; D remains ambiguous. Germline loops: CDR1 LGHNT, CDR2 FRNRAP. The CDR3 is 13 amino acids. Trimming took off 5 bases at V and 7 bases at J, with 15 bases between the two ends. This CDR3 is CASGPSPVGEQYF. DNA of the CDR3: TGTGCTAGTGGTCCGAGCCCCGTGGGAGAGCAGTACTTC.

There are a few counts of this clonotype. The V gene is TRBV2, the J gene TRBJ2-7, with TRBD1 identical over 10 bases. J was trimmed by 6 bases and V by 5 bases; bases with no gene match: 4. Germline lookup yields CDR1 SNHLY and CDR2 FYNNEI. The CDR3 is 13 amino acids. The CDR3 DNA reads as TGTGCCAGCAGTTCCGGGACAGGGGTCGAGCAGTACTTC. It encodes CASSSGTGVEQYF.

This clonotype appeared many times. V is TRBV20-1 and J is TRBJ2-2, with D unresolved. This CDR3 is 13 amino acids long. The germline CDR1 and CDR2 sequences are DFQATT and SNEGSKA (reference sequence). With 6 bases removed from V and 7 bases from J, the gap between germline ends came to 15 bases. This chain's CDR3 is CSAPRSDGGELFF. CDR3 nucleotides: TGCAGTGCCCCTCGGTCCGACGGCGGGGAGCTGTTTTTT.

This clonotype was detected many times. This chain links TRBV12-3 or TRBV12-4 with TRBJ2-1; D ambiguous. The V end was cut by 6 bases, the J end by 8 bases, with 14 bases between. The CDR3 length is 13 residues. The CDR3 sequence: CASSQTSPHEQFF. In nucleotides, the CDR3 is TGTGCCAGCAGCCAGACCTCCCCGCATGAGCAGTTCTTC.

This clonotype has a handful of counts. A read error may explain this, as a much larger clone is one base away. The V gene is TRBV9, the J gene TRBJ2-2; TRBD2 aligns across 9 bases. V gave up 0 bases and J gave up 6 bases; unmatched junction bases: 0. The CDR3 has 14 amino acids. The germline V gene encodes CDR1 SGDLS and CDR2 YYNGEE. In DNA, the CDR3 is TGTGCCAGCAGCGTAGGCGGGAGGGCCGGGGAGCTGTTTTTT. Protein sequence: CASSVGGRAGELFF.

The chain employs TRBV20-1 and TRBJ2-5; tentatively, D is TRBD1 (6 bases). Germline-derived CDR1 and CDR2 are DFQATT and SNEGSKA (reference sequence). This CDR3 is 14 amino acids long. The V end lost 5 bases, the J end lost 0 bases, and 13 bases lay between the germline ends. The CDR3 region has the DNA TGCAGTGCTCGGGACACCGGGTACCAAGAGACCCAGTACTTC. Translated, it gives CSARDTGYQETQYF.

The chain has TRBV18 and TRBJ1-2; TRBD1 matches at 7 bases. Per germline, CDR1 KGHSH and CDR2 LQKENI. Germline trimming cut 5 bases from V and 4 bases from J; bases unmatched to any gene: 10. The CDR3 contains 15 residues. The CDR3 bases are TGTGCCAGCTCAAATGGACAGGCTCAACCCTATGGCTACACCTTC. This translates into CASSNGQAQPYGYTF.

This clonotype has only a few counts. The V gene is TRBV6-1, the J gene TRBJ2-1; D not resolved. CDR3 size: 16 residues. The germline V gene has CDR1 MNHNS and CDR2 SASEGT. Deletions cut 5 bases from V and 4 bases from J, with 18 bases between. CDR3 amino acids: CASSSSMEGLYNEQFF. CDR3 DNA sequence: TGTGCCAGCAGTTCCAGCATGGAAGGGCTTTACAATGAGCAGTTCTTC.

The chain recombines TRBV14 with TRBJ1-2; no reliable D call. Germline V gene lookup returns CDR1 SGHDN and CDR2 FVKESK. The CDR3 is 13 amino acids. The V end lost 5 bases, the J end lost 4 bases, and 11 bases lay between the germline ends. This CDR3 is CASSTTPLYGYTF. The CDR3 DNA sequence: TGTGCCAGCAGCACGACACCCCTCTATGGCTACACCTTC.

The chain has TRBV9 and TRBJ2-7, with 7 positions matching TRBD1. The CDR3 sequence is 14 residues long. With 1 base clipped from V and 2 bases from J, the junction kept 3 bases outside the gene matches. CDR1 and CDR2 from the germline V gene are SGDLS and YYNGEE. The CDR3 coding sequence is TGTGCCAGCAGCGTACGGGACAGCCCCTACGAGCAGTACTTC. It specifies CASSVRDSPYEQYF.

This clonotype was counted only a few times. The chain has TRBV5-4 and TRBJ2-1; 8 nucleotides line up with TRBD2. Trimming took 2 bases from V and 6 from J; bases not matched to a gene: 7. In germline, CDR1 is SGHNT, CDR2 YYREEE (reference sequence). The CDR3 sequence is 15 residues long. Written as DNA, the CDR3 is TGTGCCAGCAGCTTAAGCGGGGGATGGGGCAATGAGCAGTTCTTC. Translated, it gives CASSLSGGWGNEQFF. The full variable domain, its missing parts supplied by reference TRBV5-4 and TRBJ2-1, is ETGVTQSPTHLIKTRGQQVTLRCSSQSGHNTVSWYQQALGQGPQFIFQYYREEENGRGNFPPRFSGLQFPNYSSELNVNALELDDSALYLCASSLSGGWGNEQFFGPGTRLTVL.

This clonotype has just a few counts. The chain has TRBV5-4 and TRBJ2-7; D could derive from TRBD1 or TRBD2 (6 bases each). The CDR3 runs 15 residues. Germline V gives CDR1 SGHNT, CDR2 YYREEE (reference sequence). Trimming stripped 0 bases from V and 1 base from J, with 11 bases between. The CDR3 bases are TGTGCCAGCAGCTTGGGAGGGGGGATATCCTACGAGCAGTACTTC. This codes for CASSLGGGISYEQYF. The variable domain in full, with the rest retrieved from reference TRBV5-4 and TRBJ2-7, is ETGVTQSPTHLIKTRGQQVTLRCSSQSGHNTVSWYQQALGQGPQFIFQYYREEENGRGNFPPRFSGLQFPNYSSELNVNALELDDSALYLCASSLGGGISYEQYFGPGTRLTVT.

This clonotype appeared many times. This chain links TRBV24-1 with TRBJ2-2; TRBD1 matches at 7 bases. Losses at the gene ends were 7 bases for V and 0 bases for J; bases not matched to a gene: 7. The CDR3 totals 16 residues. Germline CDR1 KGHDR, CDR2 SFDVKD. The CDR3 reads CATSEGTAPNTGELFF. CDR3 sequence (DNA): TGTGCCACCAGCGAGGGGACAGCCCCGAACACCGGGGAGCTGTTTTTT.

V gene TRBV24-1 combines with J gene TRBJ2-7; weak D call: TRBD2 (6 bases). CDR3 size: 14 residues. Germline assignment: CDR1 KGHDR and CDR2 SFDVKD. Trimming cost V 9 bases and J 2 bases, with 16 bases left between them. CDR3 protein: CATSGSDPPYEQYF. As DNA, the CDR3 is TGTGCCACCTCCGGGAGCGATCCTCCCTACGAGCAGTACTTC.

This clonotype was detected ten times or more. The rearrangement links TRBV7-2 to TRBJ1-6; maybe TRBD1 (5 bases). The CDR3 has 14 amino acids. The V and J ends lost 5 bases and 10 bases respectively, with 15 bases between them. CDR1 is SGHTA and CDR2 is FQGNSA in the germline V gene. Here the CDR3 DNA reads TGTGCCAGCAGCGGCAGGGTGATGAGGTCACCCCTCCACTTT. Translation: CASSGRVMRSPLHF.

The genes are TRBV19 and TRBJ2-4; D perhaps matches TRBD2 (5 bases). The V gene's germline CDR1 is LNHDA and CDR2 SQIVND (reference sequence). The germline V and J ends were trimmed by 4 bases and 1 base, with 14 bases remaining between them. CDR3 length: 16 residues. The CDR3 bases are TGTGCCAGTAGTACCCAACCGCCGGGGGCCAAAAACATTCAGTACTTC. It is translated as CASSTQPPGAKNIQYF.

This clonotype was detected ten times or more. J is TRBJ1-5 and V is TRBV6-2 or TRBV6-3; the D gene is possibly TRBD1 (5 bases). Trimming cost V 5 bases and J 0 bases, with 11 bases left between them. There are 15 residues in the CDR3. Looked up from germline, CDR1 is MNHEY and CDR2 is SVGEGT. In nucleotides, the CDR3 is TGTGCCAGCAGTCAGGACATTTTTAGCAATCAGCCCCAGCATTTT. Protein sequence: CASSQDIFSNQPQHF.

This clonotype was recorded many times. V usage is TRBV20-1 and J usage is TRBJ2-3, with D unclear. The CDR3 length is 17 residues. Trimming shortened V by 4 bases and J by 2 bases, and 22 bases separated the two germline ends. CDR1 DFQATT and CDR2 SNEGSKA come from the germline V gene (reference sequence). In DNA form, the CDR3 reads TGCAGTGCTACCCCTCTCATCGCTAGTTTGGTCACAGATACGCAGTATTTT. It encodes CSATPLIASLVTDTQYF.